The clone carrying this T cell receptor (beta chain) was picked up many times. This sample was included in a study of spatial heterogeneity in lung cancer. The CDR3 contains 14 residues. Germline V CDR1 and CDR2: LGHNA, YNFKEQ. The V end was cut by 0 bases, the J end by 7 bases, with 9 bases between. Every cDNA TCR molecule received its own unique molecular identifier. TCRdb ran MiXCR on the 5' RACE reads and lists one entry per CDR3 protein. Of some 100,000 distinct CDR3 sequences listed, 7.5% to 10% are singletons. The time point: sample taken at primary tumor resection. Whole RNA, isolated from tumor, nontumor lung or frozen PBMC, was sequenced without prior sorting.

The chain recombines TRBV4-2 with TRBJ1-4, with D tentatively TRBD1 (6 bases). This TCR was sampled from a male donor with early-stage non-small cell lung cancer. This specimen consisted of PBMCs, obtained at surgery. DNA for the CDR3: TGTGCCAGCAGCCAAGATAGGACAGCTGAAAAACTGTTTTTT. Translated: CASSQDRTAEKLFF.